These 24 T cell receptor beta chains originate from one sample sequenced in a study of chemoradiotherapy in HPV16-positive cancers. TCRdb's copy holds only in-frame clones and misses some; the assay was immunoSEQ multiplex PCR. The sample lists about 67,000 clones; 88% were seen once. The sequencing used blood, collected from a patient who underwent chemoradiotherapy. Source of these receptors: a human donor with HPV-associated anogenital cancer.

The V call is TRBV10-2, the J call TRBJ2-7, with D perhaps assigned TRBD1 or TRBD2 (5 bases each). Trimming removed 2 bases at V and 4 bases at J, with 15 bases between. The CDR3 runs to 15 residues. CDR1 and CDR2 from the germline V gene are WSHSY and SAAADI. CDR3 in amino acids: CASSEPGRSRYEQYF. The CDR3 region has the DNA TGCGCCAGCAGTGAGCCGGGACGAAGCCGGTACGAGCAGTACTTC.

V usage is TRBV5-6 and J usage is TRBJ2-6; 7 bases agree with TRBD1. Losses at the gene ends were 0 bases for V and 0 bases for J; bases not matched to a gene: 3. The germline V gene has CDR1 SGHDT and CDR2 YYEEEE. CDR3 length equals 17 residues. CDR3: CASSLGTGLSGANVLTF. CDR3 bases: TGTGCCAGCAGCTTGGGGACAGGCCTCTCTGGGGCCAACGTCCTGACTTTC.

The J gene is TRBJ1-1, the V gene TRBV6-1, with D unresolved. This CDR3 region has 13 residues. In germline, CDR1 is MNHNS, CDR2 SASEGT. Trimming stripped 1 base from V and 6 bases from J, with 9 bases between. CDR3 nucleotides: TGTGCCAGCAGTGAAGGTAGAGGGCCTGAAGCTTTCTTT. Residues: CASSEGRGPEAFF.

CDR3 in DNA: TGTGCCTGGAGGGGGGGACAGGGTTTCGGTGGCTACACCTTC. Encoded protein: CAWRGGQGFGGYTF. The chain carries TRBV30 and TRBJ1-2; TRBD1 agrees at 9 bases. The CDR3 runs 14 residues. The germline CDR1 and CDR2 sequences are GTSNPN and SVGIG (reference sequence). Germline trimming cut 3 bases from V and 7 bases from J; bases unmatched to any gene: 9.

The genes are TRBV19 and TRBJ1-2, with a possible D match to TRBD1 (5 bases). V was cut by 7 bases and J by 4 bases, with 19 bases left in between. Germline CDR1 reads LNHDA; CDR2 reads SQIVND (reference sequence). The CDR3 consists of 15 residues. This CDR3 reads CASNPVAGNVYGYTF. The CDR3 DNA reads TGTGCCAGTAATCCGGTGGCAGGGAACGTCTATGGCTACACCTTC.

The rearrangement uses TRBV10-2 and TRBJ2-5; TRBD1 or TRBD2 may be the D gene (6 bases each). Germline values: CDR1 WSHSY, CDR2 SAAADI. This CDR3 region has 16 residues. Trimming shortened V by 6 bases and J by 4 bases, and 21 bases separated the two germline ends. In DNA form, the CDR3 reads TGCGCCAGCAGGACACGAGGGGGGCAAACTCCAGAGACCCAGTACTTC. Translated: CASRTRGGQTPETQYF.

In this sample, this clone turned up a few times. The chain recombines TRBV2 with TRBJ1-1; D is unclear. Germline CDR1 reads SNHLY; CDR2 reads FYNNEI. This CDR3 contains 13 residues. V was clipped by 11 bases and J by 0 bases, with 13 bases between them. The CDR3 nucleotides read TGTGCCCCCTCGAGGGAAGTGAACACTGAAGCTTTCTTT. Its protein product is CAPSREVNTEAFF.

CDR3 in DNA: TGTGCCACCAGGAGACAGGGGGCGCTTTCTTATAGCAATCAGCCCCAGCATTTT. It encodes CATRRQGALSYSNQPQHF. The chain couples TRBV10-3 to TRBJ1-5, with 10 bases that match TRBD1. The CDR3 length is 18 residues. Germline V CDR1 and CDR2: ENHRY, SYGVKD. V was clipped by 10 bases and J by 0 bases; unmatched bases: 15.

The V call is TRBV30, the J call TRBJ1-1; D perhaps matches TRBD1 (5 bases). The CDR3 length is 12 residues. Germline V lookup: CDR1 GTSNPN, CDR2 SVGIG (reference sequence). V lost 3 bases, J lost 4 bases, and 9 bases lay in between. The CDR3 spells CAWSPGATEAFF. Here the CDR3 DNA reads TGTGCCTGGAGCCCCGGGGCCACTGAAGCTTTCTTT.

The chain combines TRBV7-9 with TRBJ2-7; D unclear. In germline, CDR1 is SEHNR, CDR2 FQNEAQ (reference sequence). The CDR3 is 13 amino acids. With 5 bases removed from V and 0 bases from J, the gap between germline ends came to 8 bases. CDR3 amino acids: CASSDKVSYEQYF. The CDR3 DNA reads TGTGCCAGCAGCGATAAGGTCTCCTACGAGCAGTACTTC.

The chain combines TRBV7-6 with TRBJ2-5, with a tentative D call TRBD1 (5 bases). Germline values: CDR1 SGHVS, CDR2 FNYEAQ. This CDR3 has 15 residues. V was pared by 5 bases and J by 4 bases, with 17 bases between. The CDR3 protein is CASSPVTSQGETQYF. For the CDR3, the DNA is TGTGCCAGCAGCCCCGTGACTTCGCAGGGAGAGACCCAGTACTTC. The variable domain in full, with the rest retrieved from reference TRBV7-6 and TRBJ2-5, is GAGVSQSPRYKVTKRGQDVALRCDPISGHVSLYWYRQALGQGPEFLTYFNYEAQQDKSGLPNDRFSAERPEGSISTLTIQRTEQRDSAMYRCASSPVTSQGETQYFGPGTRLLVL.

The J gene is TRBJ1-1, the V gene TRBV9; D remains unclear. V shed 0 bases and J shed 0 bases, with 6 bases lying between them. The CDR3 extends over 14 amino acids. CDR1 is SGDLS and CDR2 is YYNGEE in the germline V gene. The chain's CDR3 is CASSVEAMNTEAFF. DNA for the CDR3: TGTGCCAGCAGCGTAGAGGCAATGAACACTGAAGCTTTCTTT.

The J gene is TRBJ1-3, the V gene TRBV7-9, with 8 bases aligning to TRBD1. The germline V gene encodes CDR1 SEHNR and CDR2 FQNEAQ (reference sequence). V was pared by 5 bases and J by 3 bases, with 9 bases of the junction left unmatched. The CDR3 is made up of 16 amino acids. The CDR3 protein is CASSPWTGSFGNTIYF. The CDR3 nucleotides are TGTGCCAGCAGCCCCTGGACAGGGTCTTTTGGAAACACCATATATTTT. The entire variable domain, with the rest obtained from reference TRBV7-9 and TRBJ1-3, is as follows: DTGVSQNPRHKITKRGQNVTFRCDPISEHNRLYWYRQTLGQGPEFLTYFQNEAQLEKSRLLSDRFSAERPKGSFSTLEIQRTEQGDSAMYLCASSPWTGSFGNTIYFGEGSWLTVV.

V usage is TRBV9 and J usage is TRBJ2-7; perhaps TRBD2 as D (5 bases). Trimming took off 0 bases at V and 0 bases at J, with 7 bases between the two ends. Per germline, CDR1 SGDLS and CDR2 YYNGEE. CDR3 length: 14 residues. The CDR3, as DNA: TGTGCCAGCAGCGTAGAAGGGAGCTCCTACGAGCAGTACTTC. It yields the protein CASSVEGSSYEQYF.

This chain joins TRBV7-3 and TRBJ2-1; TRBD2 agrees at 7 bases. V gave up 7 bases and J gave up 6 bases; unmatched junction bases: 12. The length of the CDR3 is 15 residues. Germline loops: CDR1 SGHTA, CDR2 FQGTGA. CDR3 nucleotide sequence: TGTGCCAGCACCCGGGGGGAGTGGCGCCCCAATGAGCAGTTCTTC. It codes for CASTRGEWRPNEQFF.

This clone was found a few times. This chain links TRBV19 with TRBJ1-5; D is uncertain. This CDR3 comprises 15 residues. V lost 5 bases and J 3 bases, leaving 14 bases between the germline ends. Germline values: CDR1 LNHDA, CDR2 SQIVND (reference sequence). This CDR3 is CASSLFSGVNQPQHF. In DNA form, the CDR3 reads TGTGCCAGTAGTCTATTCTCGGGCGTCAATCAGCCCCAGCATTTT.

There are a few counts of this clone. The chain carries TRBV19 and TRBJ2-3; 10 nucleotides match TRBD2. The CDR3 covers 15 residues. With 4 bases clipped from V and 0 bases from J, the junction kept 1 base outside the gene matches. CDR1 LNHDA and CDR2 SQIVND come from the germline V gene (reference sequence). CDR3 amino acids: CASSTTSGSTDTQYF. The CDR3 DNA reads TGTGCCAGTAGTACGACTAGCGGGAGCACAGATACGCAGTATTTT.

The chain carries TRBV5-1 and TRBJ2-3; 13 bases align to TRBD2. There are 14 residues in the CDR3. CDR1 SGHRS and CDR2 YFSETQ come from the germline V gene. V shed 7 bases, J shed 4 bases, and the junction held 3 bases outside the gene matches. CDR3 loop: CASGTSGNSDTQYF. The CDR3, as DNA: TGCGCCAGCGGGACTAGCGGGAACTCAGATACGCAGTATTTT.

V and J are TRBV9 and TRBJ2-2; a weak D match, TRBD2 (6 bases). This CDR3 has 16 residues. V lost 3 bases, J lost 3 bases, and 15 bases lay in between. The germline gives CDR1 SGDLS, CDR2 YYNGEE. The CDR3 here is CASSAPRGTDTGELFF. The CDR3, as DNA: TGTGCCAGCAGCGCCCCTCGGGGGACGGACACCGGGGAGCTGTTTTTT.

CDR3 protein: CASSLSTDGNTIYF. In nucleotides, the CDR3 is TGTGCCAGCAGCTTATCGACGGATGGAAACACCATATATTTT. The rearrangement uses TRBV7-2 and TRBJ1-3, with unresolved D. CDR3 size: 14 residues. Germline V gene sequence: CDR1 SGHTA, CDR2 FQGNSA. V was shortened by 2 bases and J by 3 bases, with 8 bases between the two germline ends.

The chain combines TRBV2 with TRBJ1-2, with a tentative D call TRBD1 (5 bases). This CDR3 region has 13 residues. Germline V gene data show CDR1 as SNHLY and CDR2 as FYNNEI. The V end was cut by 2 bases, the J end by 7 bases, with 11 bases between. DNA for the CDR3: TGTGCCAGCAGTGAAAGGAGGGACCGTGGCTACACCTTC. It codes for CASSERRDRGYTF.

The CDR3 reads CASSENAGRHAFF. The CDR3 DNA reads as TGTGCCAGCAGTGAAAACGCAGGGCGGCACGCTTTCTTT. The gene calls are TRBV6-1 and TRBJ1-1; TRBD1 is a possible D gene (5 bases). Germline V gene data show CDR1 as MNHNS and CDR2 as SASEGT. This CDR3 spans 13 amino acids. Trimming removed 2 bases from V and 11 bases from J, with 15 bases in between.

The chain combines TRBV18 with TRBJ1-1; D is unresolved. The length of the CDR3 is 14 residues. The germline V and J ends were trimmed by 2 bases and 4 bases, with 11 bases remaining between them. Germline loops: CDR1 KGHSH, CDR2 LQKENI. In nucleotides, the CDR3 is TGTGCCAGCTCACCATCCTCATCGGGCACTGAAGCTTTCTTT. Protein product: CASSPSSSGTEAFF.

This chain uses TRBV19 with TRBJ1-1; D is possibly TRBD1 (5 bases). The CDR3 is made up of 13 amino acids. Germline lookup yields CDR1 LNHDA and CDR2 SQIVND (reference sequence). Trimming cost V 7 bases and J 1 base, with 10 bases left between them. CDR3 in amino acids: CASKRQKNTEAFF. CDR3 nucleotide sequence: TGTGCCAGTAAGAGACAGAAGAACACTGAAGCTTTCTTT.